A selection of T cell receptor beta chains follows, all from one sample in a study of blood T cells in healthy people across ages. TCRdb redid the calling of the 5' RACE reads with MiXCR, one entry per CDR3 protein. This sample carries over a million distinct CDR3 sequences, 45% of them seen once, and the ten largest clones take 18%. The specimen sequenced was blood. Source of these receptors: a woman aged 60 to 75 in good health. Each CDR3 is given without its conserved first and last residue.

j_call: TRBJ2-1; v_call: TRBV6-4; cdr3_aa: ASSPHSGRASREQF
j_call: TRBJ2-5; v_call: TRBV20-1; cdr3_aa: SARFRGRSNEQY
j_call: TRBJ1-6; v_call: TRBV2; cdr3_aa: ASMPTNSPLH
j_call: TRBJ2-1; v_call: TRBV3-1; cdr3_aa: ASSLQGLGSEQF
j_call: TRBJ2-1; v_call: TRBV28; cdr3_aa: ASSFGLAGGIGEQF
j_call: TRBJ2-7; v_call: TRBV24-1; cdr3_aa: ATGSTTSYNEQY
j_call: TRBJ2-4; v_call: TRBV20-1; cdr3_aa: SAGPVSLAKNIQY
j_call: TRBJ2-7; v_call: TRBV28; cdr3_aa: ASSLAQIPYEQY
j_call: TRBJ2-3; v_call: TRBV15; cdr3_aa: ATSKPRARSTDTQY
j_call: TRBJ2-3; v_call: TRBV24-1; cdr3_aa: ATANFRTDTQY
j_call: .; v_call: TRBV3-1; cdr3_aa: ASSRAWTGLHEQY
j_call: TRBJ2-6; v_call: TRBV5-4; cdr3_aa: ASSSNGGANVLT
j_call: TRBJ2-1; v_call: TRBV9; cdr3_aa: ASSSPGTREVQF
j_call: TRBJ2-7; v_call: TRBV6-5; cdr3_aa: ASSYSRTNYEQY
j_call: TRBJ1-2; v_call: TRBV3-1; cdr3_aa: AGSQDPRSGYT
j_call: TRBJ2-1; v_call: TRBV6-1; cdr3_aa: ASSPQVRGEQF
j_call: TRBJ2-3; v_call: TRBV12-3/TRBV12-4; cdr3_aa: ASSPRIADTQY
j_call: TRBJ2-1; v_call: TRBV2; cdr3_aa: ASRREEGANEQF
j_call: TRBJ2-3; v_call: TRBV11-2; cdr3_aa: ASSLDVTGTSTDTQY
j_call: TRBJ2-5; v_call: TRBV6-5; cdr3_aa: ASSYPTGTSGRKETQY
j_call: TRBJ2-5; v_call: TRBV11-2; cdr3_aa: ASSPGGQQY
j_call: .; v_call: TRBV6-5; cdr3_aa: ASQLSLGGETQY
j_call: TRBJ2-5; v_call: TRBV27; cdr3_aa: ASSLSWTSGETQY
j_call: TRBJ2-5; v_call: TRBV3-1; cdr3_aa: ASSPSPGQGAETQY
j_call: TRBJ2-7; v_call: TRBV20-1; cdr3_aa: SGGRISYEQY
j_call: TRBJ2-7; v_call: TRBV5-1; cdr3_aa: ASSLAGGNEQY
j_call: TRBJ1-1; v_call: TRBV12-3/TRBV12-4; cdr3_aa: ASSLGGKNTEAF
j_call: TRBJ2-7; v_call: TRBV20-1; cdr3_aa: SARDKAGLAGRYEQY
j_call: TRBJ2-7; v_call: TRBV7-9; cdr3_aa: ASSSMERTASYEQY
j_call: TRBJ1-6; v_call: TRBV9; cdr3_aa: ASSIGGSPLH
j_call: TRBJ2-1; v_call: TRBV27; cdr3_aa: ASSPGASGYNEQF
j_call: TRBJ2-7; v_call: TRBV5-1; cdr3_aa: ASSLEAGTGQYSYEQY
j_call: TRBJ1-2; v_call: TRBV13; cdr3_aa: ASSLADSHNYGYT
j_call: TRBJ2-7; v_call: TRBV29-1; cdr3_aa: SVETGTGEVGEQY
j_call: TRBJ2-7; v_call: TRBV15; cdr3_aa: ATSREPPTAGSLYEQY
j_call: .; v_call: TRBV5-1; cdr3_aa: ASSPGLGGNKREQF
j_call: TRBJ2-3; v_call: TRBV20-1; cdr3_aa: SARPGQSPDTQY
j_call: TRBJ2-3; v_call: TRBV13; cdr3_aa: ASSPRDRNTDTQY
j_call: TRBJ2-1; v_call: TRBV6-5; cdr3_aa: ASSEAGIRGEQF
j_call: TRBJ1-3; v_call: TRBV29-1; cdr3_aa: SVGWGSGNTIY
j_call: TRBJ2-5; v_call: TRBV30; cdr3_aa: AWSIQDEQY
j_call: TRBJ2-1; v_call: TRBV4-1; cdr3_aa: ASSQRGRESSYNEQF
j_call: TRBJ2-1; v_call: TRBV4-1; cdr3_aa: ASSKFNGGVGGGEQF
j_call: TRBJ2-7; v_call: TRBV27; cdr3_aa: ASRRTSASSYEQY
j_call: TRBJ2-1; v_call: TRBV30; cdr3_aa: AWSSPPGQAYNEQF
j_call: TRBJ2-7; v_call: TRBV7-8; cdr3_aa: ASSLVRTAYEQY
j_call: TRBJ2-7; v_call: TRBV12-3/TRBV12-4; cdr3_aa: ASRITGTGFKQY
j_call: .; v_call: TRBV7-9; cdr3_aa: ASSLARQGTEQY
j_call: TRBJ2-5; v_call: TRBV20-1; cdr3_aa: SARATSGRGPVGQY
j_call: .; v_call: TRBV10-2; cdr3_aa: ASSELWGTGGSPYEQY
j_call: TRBJ2-7; v_call: TRBV12-3/TRBV12-4; cdr3_aa: ASTFRSGTYSYEQY
j_call: TRBJ2-7; v_call: TRBV3-1; cdr3_aa: ASSPRGSEQY
j_call: TRBJ2-1; v_call: TRBV3-1; cdr3_aa: ASSHVPSGSYNEQF
j_call: TRBJ2-7; v_call: TRBV6-6; cdr3_aa: ASSTSGEVRYEQY
j_call: TRBJ1-5; v_call: TRBV5-5; cdr3_aa: ASSWGPSNQPQH
j_call: TRBJ2-4; v_call: TRBV25-1; cdr3_aa: ASSEYSGPQEEQY
j_call: TRBJ2-3; v_call: TRBV14; cdr3_aa: ASSQRTSGILNTDTQY
j_call: TRBJ2-1; v_call: TRBV12-3/TRBV12-4; cdr3_aa: ASILRDSYSEQF
j_call: TRBJ2-7; v_call: TRBV20-1; cdr3_aa: SARVDSGAYEQY